These T cell receptor beta chains were read from a single sample in a study of blood T cell repertoires in COVID-19. The repertoire was sequenced with immunoSEQ multiplex PCR; TCRdb's copy has only in-frame clones and lacks some. The sample lists approximately 90,000 clones, approximately 79% occurring once. Sequences were obtained from peripheral blood. These receptors were collected from a man aged 65 to 79 with acute or convalescent COVID-19. The CDR3 runs from the conserved cysteine through the conserved F or W. D genes are given only for firm matches. A clone size is listed for some rows: how often the clone was seen (once, few, many), or a class if it is expanded.

j_gene: TRBJ1-5; abundance: .; d_gene: TRBD1; v_gene: TRBV28; CDR3nt: TGTGCCGGAGGCAGGGGGCTTCAGCCCCAGCATTTT; CDR3aa: CAGGRGLQPQHF
j_gene: TRBJ2-5; abundance: few; d_gene: TRBD2; v_gene: TRBV4-1; CDR3nt: TGCGCCAGCAGCCACCCCGGACTAGCGGGGGGGCCGATGAGGGAGACCCAGTACTTC; CDR3aa: CASSHPGLAGGPMRETQYF
j_gene: TRBJ1-1; abundance: few; d_gene: .; v_gene: TRBV28; CDR3nt: TGTGCCAGCAGCTCCTACTACGACACTGAAGCTTTCTTT; CDR3aa: CASSSYYDTEAFF
j_gene: TRBJ1-2; abundance: once; d_gene: .; v_gene: TRBV15; CDR3nt: TGTGCCACCAGCGGCCAGGGATTCTATGGCTACACCTTC; CDR3aa: CATSGQGFYGYTF
j_gene: TRBJ1-1; abundance: .; d_gene: TRBD1; v_gene: TRBV4-1; CDR3nt: TGCGCCAGCAGCTCCGGGACAGGGGTTAGGAACACTGAAGCTTTCTTT; CDR3aa: CASSSGTGVRNTEAFF
j_gene: TRBJ2-3; abundance: .; d_gene: .; v_gene: TRBV3-1/TRBV3-2; CDR3nt: TGTGCCAGCAGCCCACTAGTTCCAGATACGCAGTATTTT; CDR3aa: CASSPLVPDTQYF
j_gene: TRBJ2-5; abundance: .; d_gene: TRBD2; v_gene: TRBV5-4; CDR3nt: TGTGCCAGCAGCACGGGACTAGCGGGGGGAGAAGAGACCCAGTACTTC; CDR3aa: CASSTGLAGGEETQYF
j_gene: TRBJ2-1; abundance: .; d_gene: .; v_gene: TRBV5-1; CDR3nt: TGCGCCAGCAGCTTAAGCCCCTCTGCGCCTTACAATGAGCAGTTCTTC; CDR3aa: CASSLSPSAPYNEQFF
j_gene: TRBJ1-4; abundance: .; d_gene: .; v_gene: TRBV18; CDR3nt: TGTGCCAGCTCACCAAATCACAGGGAAACACTGTTTTTT; CDR3aa: CASSPNHRETLFF
j_gene: TRBJ2-1; abundance: .; d_gene: TRBD1; v_gene: TRBV5-1; CDR3nt: TGCGCCAGCAGCCCCGGACAGGGGGTGTACAATGAGCAGTTCTTC; CDR3aa: CASSPGQGVYNEQFF
j_gene: TRBJ1-1; abundance: .; d_gene: .; v_gene: TRBV29-1; CDR3nt: TGCAGCGTTGGTCGGGGGGCTGAAGCTTTCTTT; CDR3aa: CSVGRGAEAFF
j_gene: TRBJ1-1; abundance: .; d_gene: .; v_gene: TRBV7-9; CDR3nt: TGTGCCAGCAGCGGATGGGTCGGGGGGACTGAAGCTTTCTTT; CDR3aa: CASSGWVGGTEAFF
j_gene: TRBJ2-3; abundance: .; d_gene: TRBD2; v_gene: TRBV5-1; CDR3nt: TGCGCCAGCAGCTTGCAGGGAGGGACTGCAGATACGCAGTATTTT; CDR3aa: CASSLQGGTADTQYF
j_gene: TRBJ2-3; abundance: .; d_gene: .; v_gene: TRBV29-1; CDR3nt: TGCAGCGTTGAAAGCGGGGATACGCAGTATTTT; CDR3aa: CSVESGDTQYF
j_gene: TRBJ2-1; abundance: .; d_gene: TRBD1; v_gene: TRBV4-1; CDR3nt: TGCGCCAGCAGCCCCGGGACAGGGGGAGCGTTTCCCCGCCTTAATGAGCAGTTCTTC; CDR3aa: CASSPGTGGAFPRLNEQFF
j_gene: TRBJ2-3; abundance: .; d_gene: TRBD1; v_gene: TRBV5-1; CDR3nt: TGCGCCAGCAGCTTGGGAACAGGGGGCAGAACAGATACGCAGTATTTT; CDR3aa: CASSLGTGGRTDTQYF
j_gene: TRBJ1-2; abundance: .; d_gene: .; v_gene: TRBV4-1; CDR3nt: TGCGCCAGCAGCCAAGAGGGAGGGAAAGGAAACGGCTACACCTTC; CDR3aa: CASSQEGGKGNGYTF
j_gene: TRBJ2-2; abundance: few; d_gene: .; v_gene: TRBV2; CDR3nt: TGTGCCAGCAGTACGCGGGGGCGGTTCACCGGGGAGCTGTTTTTT; CDR3aa: CASSTRGRFTGELFF
j_gene: TRBJ2-7; abundance: .; d_gene: .; v_gene: TRBV4-2; CDR3nt: TGTGCCAGCAGCCCAGACCGGTCCTACGAGCAGTACTTC; CDR3aa: CASSPDRSYEQYF
j_gene: TRBJ2-2; abundance: .; d_gene: .; v_gene: TRBV7-3; CDR3nt: TGTGCCAGCAGCCCCAGCGGCGGGAACACCGGGGAGCTGTTTTTT; CDR3aa: CASSPSGGNTGELFF
j_gene: TRBJ2-3; abundance: .; d_gene: TRBD2; v_gene: TRBV7-2; CDR3nt: TGTGCCAGCAGCTCTAGCGGGCCAGATACGCAGTATTTT; CDR3aa: CASSSSGPDTQYF
j_gene: TRBJ1-1; abundance: .; d_gene: .; v_gene: TRBV12-3/TRBV12-4; CDR3nt: TGTGCCAGCAGTCTACAGGCAGACACTGAAGCTTTCTTT; CDR3aa: CASSLQADTEAFF
j_gene: TRBJ2-1; abundance: .; d_gene: TRBD2; v_gene: TRBV7-8; CDR3nt: TGTGCCAGCTCTAGCGGGGGGGCTAATGAGCAGTTCTTC; CDR3aa: CASSSGGANEQFF
j_gene: TRBJ1-1; abundance: .; d_gene: .; v_gene: TRBV19; CDR3nt: TGTGCCAGTAGTCTCGGCGGAGGGCGCTTCGGCACTGAAGCTTTCTTT; CDR3aa: CASSLGGGRFGTEAFF
j_gene: TRBJ1-6; abundance: .; d_gene: TRBD1; v_gene: TRBV19; CDR3nt: TGTGCCAGTAGTACCGGGGGACAGTATAATTCACCCCTCCACTTT; CDR3aa: CASSTGGQYNSPLHF
j_gene: TRBJ2-7; abundance: .; d_gene: TRBD2; v_gene: TRBV20-1; CDR3nt: TGCAGTGCCTGGACTAGCTACGAGCAGTACTTC; CDR3aa: CSAWTSYEQYF
j_gene: TRBJ2-3; abundance: once; d_gene: TRBD1; v_gene: TRBV2; CDR3nt: TGTGCCAGCATAAGGGGGCAAGGGTCGGATACGCAGTATTTT; CDR3aa: CASIRGQGSDTQYF
j_gene: TRBJ1-6; abundance: .; d_gene: .; v_gene: TRBV4-1; CDR3nt: TGCGCCAGTTCATCGAGGCGAAGCTCCTATAATTCACCCCTCCACTTT; CDR3aa: CASSSRRSSYNSPLHF
j_gene: TRBJ1-5; abundance: .; d_gene: TRBD1; v_gene: TRBV2; CDR3nt: TGTGCCAGCAGTGGGGGTAGGACAGGGGGCTATCAGCCCCAGCATTTT; CDR3aa: CASSGGRTGGYQPQHF
j_gene: TRBJ2-2; abundance: .; d_gene: TRBD1; v_gene: TRBV5-1; CDR3nt: TGCGCCAGCTCGGGACAGGCCAACACCGGGGAGCTGTTTTTT; CDR3aa: CASSGQANTGELFF
j_gene: TRBJ2-1; abundance: .; d_gene: TRBD1; v_gene: TRBV5-1; CDR3nt: TGCGCCAGCAGCTTACGACAGGGGGACAACAATGAGCAGTTCTTC; CDR3aa: CASSLRQGDNNEQFF
j_gene: TRBJ1-1; abundance: .; d_gene: .; v_gene: TRBV29-1; CDR3nt: TGCAGCGTCGACGGAGAGAACACTGAAGCTTTCTTT; CDR3aa: CSVDGENTEAFF
j_gene: TRBJ1-2; abundance: .; d_gene: .; v_gene: TRBV9; CDR3nt: TGTGCCAGCAGCGCGGAACAGGGCGCACTGGGTGGCTACACCTTC; CDR3aa: CASSAEQGALGGYTF
j_gene: TRBJ2-1; abundance: .; d_gene: TRBD1; v_gene: TRBV27; CDR3nt: TGTGCCAGCAGTTCCCCCGGGACAGGGGGTTACAATGAGCAGTTCTTC; CDR3aa: CASSSPGTGGYNEQFF
j_gene: TRBJ1-3; abundance: .; d_gene: .; v_gene: TRBV10-3; CDR3nt: TGTGCCATCAGTGAGGGGATTGGACAGAAGAACACCATATATTTT; CDR3aa: CAISEGIGQKNTIYF
j_gene: TRBJ2-1; abundance: .; d_gene: TRBD2; v_gene: TRBV10-1; CDR3nt: TGCGCCAGCAGTTTACTAGCGGGGGTCGATGAGCAGTTCTTC; CDR3aa: CASSLLAGVDEQFF
j_gene: TRBJ2-1; abundance: .; d_gene: .; v_gene: TRBV5-1; CDR3nt: TGCGCCAGCAGCTTCCAGGGCTTGGATGAGCAGTTCTTC; CDR3aa: CASSFQGLDEQFF
j_gene: TRBJ1-5; abundance: .; d_gene: TRBD1; v_gene: TRBV28; CDR3nt: TGTGCCAGCAGTCTGGACCCAAGGGGGCAGGGTAATCAGCCCCAGCATTTT; CDR3aa: CASSLDPRGQGNQPQHF
j_gene: TRBJ1-1; abundance: .; d_gene: .; v_gene: TRBV19; CDR3nt: TGTGCCAGTAGTATAGATCCAGGGGAAAGTAGTGAAGCTTTCTTT; CDR3aa: CASSIDPGESSEAFF
j_gene: TRBJ1-1; abundance: .; d_gene: .; v_gene: TRBV19; CDR3nt: TGTGCCAGTAGTATAACAGCATTGAACACTGAAGCTTTCTTT; CDR3aa: CASSITALNTEAFF
j_gene: TRBJ1-1; abundance: few; d_gene: .; v_gene: TRBV5-5; CDR3nt: TGTGCCAGCAGCTCAAGCGTAGTGAACACTGAAGCTTTCTTT; CDR3aa: CASSSSVVNTEAFF
j_gene: TRBJ2-5; abundance: .; d_gene: .; v_gene: TRBV2; CDR3nt: TGTGCCAGCAGCTTCGGGGTCTCGGGAGAGACCCAGTACTTC; CDR3aa: CASSFGVSGETQYF
j_gene: TRBJ1-2; abundance: .; d_gene: .; v_gene: TRBV5-5; CDR3nt: TGTGCCAGCAGCTTGGGACAGGCCAACTATGGCTACACCTTC; CDR3aa: CASSLGQANYGYTF
j_gene: TRBJ2-7; abundance: .; d_gene: .; v_gene: TRBV25-1; CDR3nt: TGTGCCAGCAGGGGAGCGGACGAGCAGTACTTC; CDR3aa: CASRGADEQYF
j_gene: TRBJ1-4; abundance: .; d_gene: TRBD1; v_gene: TRBV5-1; CDR3nt: TGCGCCAGCAGCGCCGGACAGGGTTTGTACGAAAAACTGTTTTTT; CDR3aa: CASSAGQGLYEKLFF
j_gene: TRBJ2-3; abundance: .; d_gene: TRBD2; v_gene: TRBV5-5; CDR3nt: TGTGCCAGCAGCTTGCAAGCGGGGGGTCTTAATACGCAGTATTTT; CDR3aa: CASSLQAGGLNTQYF
j_gene: TRBJ1-5; abundance: .; d_gene: .; v_gene: TRBV12-3/TRBV12-4; CDR3nt: TGTGCCAGTTCAAATAGCAATCAGCCCCAGCATTTT; CDR3aa: CASSNSNQPQHF
j_gene: TRBJ2-7; abundance: .; d_gene: TRBD1; v_gene: TRBV9; CDR3nt: TGTGCCAGCAGCTTAACCGGGACAGCATCCTACGAGCAGTACTTC; CDR3aa: CASSLTGTASYEQYF
j_gene: TRBJ1-1; abundance: .; d_gene: TRBD1; v_gene: TRBV2; CDR3nt: TGTGCCAGCAGGTACGAAGGGGGCAACACTGAAGCTTTCTTT; CDR3aa: CASRYEGGNTEAFF
j_gene: TRBJ1-4; abundance: .; d_gene: .; v_gene: TRBV27; CDR3nt: TGTGCCAGCAGGGCGGGGGCATTAGGGTCTAATGAAAAACTGTTTTTT; CDR3aa: CASRAGALGSNEKLFF
j_gene: TRBJ1-6; abundance: .; d_gene: TRBD1; v_gene: TRBV3-1/TRBV3-2; CDR3nt: TGTGCCAGCAGCCTGCAGACAGGGGCTGGTAATTCACCCCTCCACTTT; CDR3aa: CASSLQTGAGNSPLHF
j_gene: TRBJ2-5; abundance: .; d_gene: .; v_gene: TRBV5-1; CDR3nt: TGCGCCAGCAGCTTGAAAGGGAAGGGGGAGACCCAGTACTTC; CDR3aa: CASSLKGKGETQYF
j_gene: TRBJ1-6; abundance: once; d_gene: .; v_gene: TRBV28; CDR3nt: TGTGCCAGCAGTTCTAGAAGTGCGAGTAATTCACCCCTCCACTTT; CDR3aa: CASSSRSASNSPLHF
j_gene: TRBJ1-2; abundance: .; d_gene: .; v_gene: TRBV28; CDR3nt: TGTGCCAGCAGTTTACGGTCATATGGCTACACCTTC; CDR3aa: CASSLRSYGYTF
j_gene: TRBJ2-1; abundance: .; d_gene: .; v_gene: TRBV7-9; CDR3nt: TGTGCCAGCACAATCTCGTCAGGGATCAATGAGCAGTTCTTC; CDR3aa: CASTISSGINEQFF
j_gene: TRBJ2-5; abundance: .; d_gene: TRBD2; v_gene: TRBV27; CDR3nt: TGTGCCAGCAGTTCCCTGGAACTAGCGGGGGAACAAGAGACCCAGTACTTC; CDR3aa: CASSSLELAGEQETQYF
j_gene: TRBJ2-3; abundance: .; d_gene: TRBD2; v_gene: TRBV4-1; CDR3nt: TGCGCCAGCAGCAGAAGCGGGGGGACCACAGATACGCAGTATTTT; CDR3aa: CASSRSGGTTDTQYF
j_gene: TRBJ2-3; abundance: once; d_gene: TRBD2; v_gene: TRBV14; CDR3nt: TGTGCCAGCAGCGACGGGACTACTGCCACAGATACGCAGTATTTT; CDR3aa: CASSDGTTATDTQYF
j_gene: TRBJ1-1; abundance: .; d_gene: .; v_gene: TRBV5-1; CDR3nt: TGCGCCAGGTTGACTGTGAACACTGAAGCTTTCTTT; CDR3aa: CARLTVNTEAFF
j_gene: TRBJ2-3; abundance: .; d_gene: TRBD2; v_gene: TRBV20-1; CDR3nt: TGCAGTGCTATGGGACTAGGGGGGAGGTATTTT; CDR3aa: CSAMGLGGRYF